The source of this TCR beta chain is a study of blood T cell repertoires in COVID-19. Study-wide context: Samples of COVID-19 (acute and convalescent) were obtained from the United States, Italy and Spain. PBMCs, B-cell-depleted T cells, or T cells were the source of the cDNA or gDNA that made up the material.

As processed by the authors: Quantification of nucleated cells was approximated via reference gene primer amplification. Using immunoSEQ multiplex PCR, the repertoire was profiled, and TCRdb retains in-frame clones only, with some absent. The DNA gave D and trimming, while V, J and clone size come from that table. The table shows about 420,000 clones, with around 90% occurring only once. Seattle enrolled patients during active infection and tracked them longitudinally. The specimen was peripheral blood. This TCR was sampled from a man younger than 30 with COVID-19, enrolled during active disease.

CDR3 coding DNA: TGTGCCGGGGAACGGGACAGAAACACTGAAGCTTTCTTT. This translates into CAGERDRNTEAFF. The chain recombines TRBV2 with TRBJ1-1; 7 nucleotides match TRBD1. CDR3 length equals 13 residues. Trimming removed 11 bases from V and 2 bases from J; junction bases left unmatched: 8. In germline, CDR1 is SNHLY, CDR2 FYNNEI.